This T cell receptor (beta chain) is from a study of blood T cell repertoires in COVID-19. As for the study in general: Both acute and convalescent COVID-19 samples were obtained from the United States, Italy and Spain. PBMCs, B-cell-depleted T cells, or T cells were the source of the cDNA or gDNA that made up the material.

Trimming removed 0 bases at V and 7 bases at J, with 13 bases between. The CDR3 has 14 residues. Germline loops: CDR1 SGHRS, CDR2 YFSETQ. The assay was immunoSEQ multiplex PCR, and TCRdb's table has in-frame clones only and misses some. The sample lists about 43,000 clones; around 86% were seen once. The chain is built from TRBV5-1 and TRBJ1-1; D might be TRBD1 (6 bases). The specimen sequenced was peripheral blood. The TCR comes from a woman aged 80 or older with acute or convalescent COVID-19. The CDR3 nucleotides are TGCGCCAGCAGCTTGGTCACAGGGAGCTTTGAAGCTTTCTTT. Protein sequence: CASSLVTGSFEAFF.